This record covers a single T cell receptor (beta chain). Its antigen is not known. The source of the sample is a study of cytomegalovirus exposure and HLA in healthy donors. Across the study: About 80 million unique TCR sequences came from HLA-typed donors in an early release.

V gave up 3 bases and J gave up 1 base, with 10 bases separating them. CDR1 is MGHRA, CDR2 YSYEKL, per germline. CDR3 length: 15 amino acids. Researchers ran the PCR with 60 Vbeta and 13 Jbeta primers. The authors' processing: A later analysis counted approximately 80 million unique TCR beta chains, some 11 million shared. TCRdb's copy holds only in-frame clones and misses some; the assay was immunoSEQ multiplex PCR. V, J and clone size are taken as reported in that table, and D and trimming were inferred from the DNA itself. In the table there are some 200,000 clones, 60% to 85% of which are singletons. Study outcomes and limitations: Rarity marked most TCR sequences, yet some public TCRs occurred in many donors.

Donors were nominally healthy when sampled, though unrecorded immune exposures were likely. The J gene is TRBJ1-5, the V gene TRBV4-1; the D is unclear. The sequenced sample was PBMCs. This receptor was identified in a female donor in good health and CMV-seronegative. CDR3 coding DNA: TGCGCCAGCAGCCAGAGTTCTGTGAGCAATCAGCCCCAGCATTTT. This codes for CASSQSSVSNQPQHF.